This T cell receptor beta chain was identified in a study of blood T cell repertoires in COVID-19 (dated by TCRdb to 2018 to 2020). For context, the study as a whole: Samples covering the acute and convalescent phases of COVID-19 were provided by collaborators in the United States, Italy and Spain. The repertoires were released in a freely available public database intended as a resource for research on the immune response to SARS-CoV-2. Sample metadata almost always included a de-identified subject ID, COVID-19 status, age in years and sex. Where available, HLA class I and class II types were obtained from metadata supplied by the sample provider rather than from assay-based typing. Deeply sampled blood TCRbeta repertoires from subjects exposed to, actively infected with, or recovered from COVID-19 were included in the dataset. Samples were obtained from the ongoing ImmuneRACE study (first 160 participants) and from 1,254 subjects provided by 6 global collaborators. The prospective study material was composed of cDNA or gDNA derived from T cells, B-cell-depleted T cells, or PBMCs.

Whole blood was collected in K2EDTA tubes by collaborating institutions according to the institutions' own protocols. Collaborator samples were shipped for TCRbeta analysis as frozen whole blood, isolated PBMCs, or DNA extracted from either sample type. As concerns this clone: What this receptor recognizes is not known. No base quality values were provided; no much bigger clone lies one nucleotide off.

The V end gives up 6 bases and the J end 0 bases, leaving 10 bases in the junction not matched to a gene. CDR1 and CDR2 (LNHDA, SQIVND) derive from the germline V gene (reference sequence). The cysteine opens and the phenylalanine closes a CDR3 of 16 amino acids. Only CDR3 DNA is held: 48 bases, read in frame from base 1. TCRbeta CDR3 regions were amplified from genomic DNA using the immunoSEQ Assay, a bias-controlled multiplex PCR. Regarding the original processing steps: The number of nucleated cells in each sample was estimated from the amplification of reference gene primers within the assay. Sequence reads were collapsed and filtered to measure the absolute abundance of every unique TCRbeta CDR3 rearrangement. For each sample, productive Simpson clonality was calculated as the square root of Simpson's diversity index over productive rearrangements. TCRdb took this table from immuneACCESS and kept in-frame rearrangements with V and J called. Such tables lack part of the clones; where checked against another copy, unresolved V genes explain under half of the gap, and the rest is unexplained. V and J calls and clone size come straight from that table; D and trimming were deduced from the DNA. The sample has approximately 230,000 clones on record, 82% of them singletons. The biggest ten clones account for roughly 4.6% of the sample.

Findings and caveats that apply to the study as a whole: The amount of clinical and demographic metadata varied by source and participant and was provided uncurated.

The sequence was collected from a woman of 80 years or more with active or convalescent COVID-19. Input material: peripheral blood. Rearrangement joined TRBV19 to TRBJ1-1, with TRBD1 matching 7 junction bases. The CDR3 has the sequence CASSNYQQGLNTEAFF. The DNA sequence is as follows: TGTGCCAGTAGCAATTATCAACAGGGGTTGAACACTGAAGCTTTCTTT.